Following are 25 T cell receptor beta chains from one sample sequenced in a study of circulating and synovial CD4+ cells in juvenile arthritis. Profiling relied on immunoSEQ multiplex PCR, and the TCRdb table lists in-frame clones only, not all of them. The table lists some 1,800 clones, 95% to 97% of them singletons. Sequenced input: CD4+ T cells from synovial fluid. These receptors all stem from a human donor with juvenile idiopathic arthritis.

The V call is TRBV10-1, the J call TRBJ2-7, with 12 bases identical to TRBD2. CDR1 is WNHNN, CDR2 SYGVQD, per germline (reference sequence). Germline trimming cut 2 bases from V and 5 bases from J; bases unmatched to any gene: 7. The CDR3 is 16 residues long. CDR3 nucleotide sequence: TGCGCCAGCAGTGAGGTGACTAGCGGGAGACCAAACGAGCAGTACTTC. Its protein product is CASSEVTSGRPNEQYF.

The chain carries TRBV27 and TRBJ2-3; 8 bases map to TRBD1. Germline lookup yields CDR1 MNHEY and CDR2 SMNVEV (reference sequence). CDR3 length: 16 residues. With 10 bases clipped from V and 5 bases from J, the junction kept 17 bases outside the gene matches. Here the CDR3 reads CATRTGAGTGIDTQYF. CDR3 DNA sequence: TGTGCCACACGCACTGGTGCCGGGACAGGAATAGATACGCAGTATTTT.

The chain is built from TRBV7-6 and TRBJ2-5, with D possibly matching TRBD1 (8 bases). There are 14 residues in the CDR3. V dropped 5 bases and J dropped 3 bases, with 13 bases sitting between them. Germline loops: CDR1 SGHVS, CDR2 FNYEAQ. The CDR3 coding sequence is TGTGCCAGCAGCAGGACAGGGACTAAAGAGACCCAGTACTTC. Its translation: CASSRTGTKETQYF.

This chain links TRBV27 with TRBJ1-1; D is ambiguous. Germline CDR1 and CDR2: MNHEY and SMNVEV (reference sequence). The CDR3 consists of 15 residues. V lost 5 bases and J lost 6, with 19 bases in between. The CDR3 coding sequence is TGTGCCAGCAGTCTCCCGGTACCACCGGTCGCTGAAGCTTTCTTT. This sequence encodes CASSLPVPPVAEAFF.

Comment on this clone: Compared with germline, one end of the junction differs, possibly owing to a read error. V usage is TRBV28 and J usage is TRBJ2-7, with TRBD1 matching 10 bases. The CDR3 has 13 amino acids. Germline-derived CDR1 and CDR2 are MDHEN and SYDVKM. Here the CDR3 DNA reads TGTGCCAGCACCAGACAGGGGGCTGGGGAGCAGCACTTC. It yields the protein CASTRQGAGEQHF. The entire variable domain, with the rest obtained from reference TRBV28 and TRBJ2-7, is as follows: DVKVTQSSRYLVKRTGEKVFLECVQDMDHENMFWYRQDPGLGLRLIYFSYDVKMKEKGDIPEGYSVSREKKERFSLILESASTNQTSMYLCASTRQGAGEQHFGPGTRLTVT.

The genes are TRBV5-4 and TRBJ2-3; D may be TRBD1 (5 bases). The V gene's germline CDR1 is SGHNT and CDR2 YYREEE (reference sequence). This CDR3 is built from 15 residues. V was cut by 5 bases and J by 5 bases, with 18 bases left in between. CDR3 nucleotide sequence: TGTGCCAGCAGTGGACATGACCGATTCGGAGATACGCAGTATTTT. Translated, it gives CASSGHDRFGDTQYF.

This sequence joins TRBV11-3 and TRBJ2-1, with 14 nucleotides matching TRBD2. CDR3 length: 17 residues. Per germline, CDR1 SGHNT and CDR2 YENEEA. Trimming removed 4 bases from V and 9 bases from J; junction bases left unmatched: 11. The CDR3 DNA sequence: TGTGCCAGCAGCTCCCCCCCGGGGACTAGCGGGAGCGCTGAGCAGTTCTTC. This translates into CASSSPPGTSGSAEQFF.

This clone was detected only once. The chain employs TRBV28 and TRBJ2-3, with D uncertain. CDR1 MDHEN and CDR2 SYDVKM come from the germline V gene. Deletions cut 5 bases from V and 2 bases from J, with 5 bases between. This CDR3 region has 12 residues. The CDR3: CASSPFTDTQYF. In DNA form, the CDR3 reads TGTGCCAGCAGTCCATTCACAGATACGCAGTATTTT. The full variable domain, in which reference TRBV28 and TRBJ2-3 provide the parts outside the CDR3, is DVKVTQSSRYLVKRTGEKVFLECVQDMDHENMFWYRQDPGLGLRLIYFSYDVKMKEKGDIPEGYSVSREKKERFSLILESASTNQTSMYLCASSPFTDTQYFGPGTRLTVL.

The gene calls are TRBV5-6 and TRBJ2-2, with 8 bases matching TRBD2. Looked up from germline, CDR1 is SGHDT and CDR2 is YYEEEE. The CDR3 runs 15 residues. V dropped 4 bases and J dropped 6; count of bases not matched to a gene: 8. The CDR3 here is CASSLAGTRAGELFF. The CDR3 bases are TGTGCCAGCAGCCTCGCCGGGACTAGAGCCGGGGAGCTGTTTTTT.

CDR3 DNA: TGTGCCAGTACTACAGGCCTGGACAGGGGGGGGACTGAAGCTTTCTTT. Protein: CASTTGLDRGGTEAFF. The chain is built from TRBV19 and TRBJ1-1; 10 nucleotides line up with TRBD1. Germline lookup yields CDR1 LNHDA and CDR2 SQIVND (reference sequence). The CDR3 spans 16 residues. V dropped 7 bases and J dropped 5; count of bases not matched to a gene: 13.

This chain connects TRBV5-3 to TRBJ2-1; possibly TRBD2 for D (5 bases). TRBV5-3 is flagged as an ORF with uncertain function. CDR3 length: 16 residues. Trimming removed 8 bases from V and 0 bases from J, with 18 bases in between. CDR3 in amino acids: CARGWGVGSSYNEQFF. The CDR3 coding sequence is TGTGCCAGGGGGTGGGGAGTGGGGAGCTCCTACAATGAGCAGTTCTTC.

This chain connects TRBV27 to TRBJ2-3; 11 nucleotides line up with TRBD2. CDR1 and CDR2 from the germline V gene are MNHEY and SMNVEV (reference sequence). The length of the CDR3 is 14 residues. V lost 3 bases, J lost 6 bases, and 2 bases stayed unmatched. CDR3 region: CASSLVAGGDTQYF. The CDR3 DNA reads TGTGCCAGCAGTTTGGTAGCGGGAGGGGATACGCAGTATTTT.

The rearrangement uses TRBV4-2 and TRBJ2-7; 14 nucleotides agree with TRBD2. Germline V gives CDR1 LGHNA, CDR2 YNFKEQ. The CDR3 spans 16 residues. V lost 4 bases and J lost 7; bases outside the gene matches: 9. The CDR3 DNA sequence: TGTGCCAGCAGCCCCACGACTAGCGGGAGGGCTAATGAGCAGTACTTC. Its protein product is CASSPTTSGRANEQYF.

The chain joins TRBV15 to TRBJ2-3; 11 nucleotides agree with TRBD2. Germline V lookup: CDR1 LNHNV, CDR2 YYDKDF (reference sequence). The CDR3 is 18 residues long. The V segment lost 1 base and the J segment 3 bases; nucleotides outside the gene matches: 9. The CDR3 DNA reads as TGTGCCACCAGCAGAGCCACTAGCGGGAGTGGGTGGACAGATACGCAGTATTTT. This codes for CATSRATSGSGWTDTQYF.

The chain is built from TRBV5-1 and TRBJ2-5; a possible D gene is TRBD1 (6 bases). Germline V gives CDR1 SGHRS, CDR2 YFSETQ. The CDR3 is made up of 16 amino acids. The ends were cut back, 0 bases at V and 5 bases at J, with 17 bases in the middle. CDR3 residues: CASSLGRTDRVETQYF. CDR3 nucleotides: TGCGCCAGCAGCTTGGGCCGGACAGATAGGGTGGAGACCCAGTACTTC.

The rearrangement uses TRBV5-4 and TRBJ2-1; 9 positions agree with TRBD2. This CDR3 is 16 amino acids long. The V gene's germline CDR1 is SGHNT and CDR2 YYREEE (reference sequence). V shed 0 bases, J shed 4 bases, and the junction held 5 bases outside the gene matches. The CDR3 reads CASSLAGTSNYNEQFF. Here the CDR3 DNA reads TGTGCCAGCAGCTTGGCCGGGACTAGCAATTACAATGAGCAGTTCTTC.

The chain uses TRBV27 and TRBJ2-7; D is possibly TRBD2 (5 bases). The CDR3 loop spans 12 amino acids. Germline assignment: CDR1 MNHEY and CDR2 SMNVEV (reference sequence). V shed 6 bases and J shed 4 bases, with 10 bases lying between them. The CDR3 reads CASSRGSYEQYF. The CDR3 DNA follows: TGTGCCAGCAGCCGGGGATCTTACGAGCAGTACTTC.

The chain carries TRBV28 and TRBJ2-1; TRBD2 agrees at 9 bases. Germline CDR1 reads MDHEN; CDR2 reads SYDVKM. There are 15 residues in the CDR3. J gave up 5 bases and V 4 bases, and 6 bases lay outside the gene matches. The CDR3 sequence: CASSSPAGGDNEQFF. CDR3 nucleotides: TGTGCCAGCAGTTCTCCGGCGGGAGGGGACAATGAGCAGTTCTTC.

The V and J genes are TRBV15 and TRBJ2-7, with 10 bases that match TRBD2. Trimming cost V 4 bases and J 3 bases; bases outside gene matches: 12. The germline V gene encodes CDR1 LNHNV and CDR2 YYDKDF (reference sequence). This CDR3 contains 17 residues. DNA of the CDR3: TGTGCCACCAGCATAGGTCCAGCCGGGACTAGCGACTACGAGCAGTACTTC. Translation: CATSIGPAGTSDYEQYF. The variable domain in full, completed from reference TRBV15 and TRBJ2-7, reads DAMVIQNPRYQVTQFGKPVTLSCSQTLNHNVMYWYQQKSSQAPKLLFHYYDKDFNNEADTPDNFQSRRPNTSFCFLDIRSPGLGDTAMYLCATSIGPAGTSDYEQYFGPGTRLTVT.

The chain is built from TRBV5-1 and TRBJ2-3; 7 bases agree with TRBD2. The CDR3 contains 16 residues. J was trimmed by 2 bases and V by 0 bases; bases with no gene match: 6. From germline, CDR1 is SGHRS and CDR2 YFSETQ. For the CDR3, the DNA is TGCGCCAGCAGCTTGGCCCCTAGCGGTCTCACAGATACGCAGTATTTT. The encoded protein is CASSLAPSGLTDTQYF.

This sequence joins TRBV28 and TRBJ2-7, with 7 bases identical to TRBD1. Germline V lookup: CDR1 MDHEN, CDR2 SYDVKM. This CDR3 is built from 14 residues. Germline trimming cut 5 bases from V and 0 bases from J; bases unmatched to any gene: 4. CDR3 amino acids: CASSGRDSSYEQYF. The CDR3, as DNA: TGTGCCAGCAGTGGAAGGGACAGCTCCTACGAGCAGTACTTC.

The chain links TRBV10-2 to TRBJ2-5; 7 bases align to TRBD1. The junction had 5 bases not matched to a gene; V was cut back by 2 bases and J by 5 bases. The CDR3 runs to 14 residues. CDR1 and CDR2 (germline): WSHSY, SAAADI. The CDR3 region is CASSETKTGETQYF. The DNA for the CDR3 is TGCGCCAGCAGTGAGACCAAGACAGGGGAGACCCAGTACTTC.

The chain joins TRBV2 to TRBJ2-2, with 7 bases matching TRBD2. Trimming removed 3 bases from V and 4 bases from J; junction bases left unmatched: 2. The CDR3 spans 14 residues. Germline CDR1 SNHLY, CDR2 FYNNEI. The CDR3 DNA is TGTGCCAGCAGTGAGAAGCGGGGCACCGGGGAGCTGTTTTTT. It specifies CASSEKRGTGELFF.

This clone was recorded only once. Here the CDR3 DNA reads TGTGCCTCAGCGGGGCCTTTAGGCGAGCAGTACTTC. Residues: CASAGPLGEQYF. This chain joins TRBV6-1 and TRBJ2-7, with TRBD2 matching over 7 bases. Germline V gene sequence: CDR1 MNHNS, CDR2 SASEGT. V lost 11 bases to trimming and J lost 6 bases; unmatched junction nucleotides: 10. CDR3 length: 12 amino acids.

This chain links TRBV18 with TRBJ2-7; D remains unclear. The germline V gene encodes CDR1 KGHSH and CDR2 LQKENI. The ends were cut back, 0 bases at V and 2 bases at J, with 5 bases in the middle. This CDR3 has 13 amino acids. CDR3 nucleotides: TGTGCCAGCTCACCACCACAAACCTACGAGCAGTACTTC. Translating it yields CASSPPQTYEQYF.